The present T cell receptor (beta chain) was sequenced within a study of control samples from healthy donors and cancer patients (dated by TCRdb to the early 2020s). Libraries were built with the immunoSEQ multiplex PCR assay. The source is immuneACCESS, and TCRdb retained only in-frame sequences with V and J called. Part of the clones is not carried over; for the studies checked, unresolved V genes explain less than half of this, and the remainder is unexplained. For this sample there are about 96,000 clones; approximately 93% appear just once. The ten largest clones take up approximately 7.6% of the sample. This clone was picked up one time. Its antigen remains undetermined. Per-base quality was not reported, and no clone a single base away is much larger than it. CDR3 length: 12 amino acids, cysteine to phenylalanine. This entry keeps only the CDR3 DNA: 36 bases, framed from base 1. For CDR1 and CDR2, the germline V gene lists MNHEY and SVGEGT. Cut back by 1 base and 6 bases, the V and J ends lie 6 bases apart.

The receptor was derived from a man aged 18 to 29 in good health. The specimen was blood. The V and J genes are TRBV6-2 or TRBV6-3 and TRBJ1-1; a tentative D call is TRBD1 (5 bases match). Here is the DNA: TGTGCCAGCAGTTACTGGGGACCTGAAGCTTTCTTT. The encoded protein is CASSYWGPEAFF.